This passage covers 5 T cell receptor beta chains from one sample sequenced in a study of T cell repertoires in ileal Crohn's disease. The data were produced by immunoSEQ multiplex PCR, yet TCRdb's version contains in-frame clones alone and is incomplete. The sample has approximately 9,600 clones, less than 85% seen once. The specimen sequenced was ileal tissue. The receptors derive from an adult with Crohn's disease.

The rearrangement uses TRBV5-1 and TRBJ1-4, with 7 positions matching TRBD1. Germline V gene sequence: CDR1 SGHRS, CDR2 YFSETQ. This CDR3 is built from 14 residues. V was pared by 5 bases and J by 5 bases, with 6 bases of the junction left unmatched. The CDR3: CASSEGARNEKLFF. DNA of the CDR3: TGCGCCAGCAGTGAGGGGGCGCGGAATGAAAAACTGTTTTTT.

This chain connects TRBV2 to TRBJ1-6, with TRBD1 identical over 8 bases. V lost 6 bases, J lost 10 bases, and 5 bases stayed unmatched. The CDR3 is made up of 13 amino acids. Germline loops: CDR1 SNHLY, CDR2 FYNNEI. The DNA of the CDR3 is TGTGCCAGCAGACAGGGGGTAGGGTCACCCCTCCACTTT. Its protein product is CASRQGVGSPLHF.

In its sample, this clone was seen once. V is TRBV2 and J is TRBJ1-5; the D gene is possibly TRBD1 (5 bases). Trimming shortened V by 4 bases and J by 3 bases, and 7 bases separated the two germline ends. The germline gives CDR1 SNHLY, CDR2 FYNNEI. The CDR3 is 13 amino acids. Here the CDR3 DNA reads TGTGCCAGCAGTGGACAGTCCAATCAGCCCCAGCATTTT. It translates to CASSGQSNQPQHF.

The chain uses TRBV7-2 and TRBJ2-7; D ambiguous. The CDR3 extends over 11 amino acids. Germline loops: CDR1 SGHTA, CDR2 FQGNSA. Trimming pared 6 bases from V and 6 bases from J, leaving 9 bases between. The CDR3 DNA sequence: TGTGCCAGCAGTACGGAGTTCGAGCAGTACTTC. Translating gives CASSTEFEQYF.

This clone was picked up one time. The gene calls are TRBV28 and TRBJ1-2; 10 bases are shared with TRBD1. Germline lookup yields CDR1 MDHEN and CDR2 SYDVKM. V dropped 3 bases and J dropped 7; count of bases not matched to a gene: 8. The CDR3 is 15 amino acids. CDR3 residues: CASSFGGQGGPGYTF. Here the CDR3 DNA reads TGTGCCAGCAGTTTTGGCGGACAGGGGGGCCCTGGCTACACCTTC.